The T cell receptor (beta chain) described here comes from a study of T cell repertoires in cytomegalovirus infection. Study-level information: Indications came from public TCR beta signatures; they pointed to CMV infection and to a matching HLA type. Study outcomes and limitations: The ex vivo response showed dominance by HLA-C-restricted CMV-specific TCR beta clonotypes. Public TCR beta family frequency separated CMV-and-HLA carriers, including in an independent cohort.

V was shortened by 2 bases and J by 5 bases, with 15 bases between the two germline ends. Germline CDR1 and CDR2: SNHLY and FYNNEI. The CDR3 has 15 residues. TCRdb re-analysed the reads in MiXCR, keeping a single row per CDR3 protein. The repertoire holds approximately 500,000 distinct CDR3 sequences, approximately 15% seen once, with under 30% in the top ten. This clonotype was detected many times. The antigen is undetermined. Sequencing input: CD8+ T cells from PBMCs. V usage is TRBV2 and J usage is TRBJ2-5, with D possibly being TRBD1 or TRBD2 (6 bases each). This receptor was identified in a human donor in good health (CMV status not recorded). Some clones in this sample may be carry-over from other donors' samples. CDR3 loop: CASSESWGAEETQYF. The CDR3 DNA sequence: TGTGCCAGCAGTGAAAGTTGGGGGGCCGAGGAGACCCAGTACTTC.